The clone carrying this T cell receptor (beta chain) was detected ten times or more. The antigen is unknown. The data were obtained in a study of early T cells in non-severe SARS-CoV-2 infection. Study background: Bulk RNA from unsorted whole blood was sequenced; chains were unpaired. Overall study findings and caveats: VDJdb-based annotation leaned toward anti-spike CD8 responses and missed private and CD4 specificities.

Attachment of unique molecular identifiers was made to individual cDNA molecules. TCRdb processed the 5' RACE reads anew with MiXCR; each CDR3 protein has one entry. The sample holds roughly 50,000 distinct CDR3 sequences, around a tenth seen once. The CDR3 has 12 residues. CDR1 is MNHEY and CDR2 is SVGEGT in the germline V gene. V was clipped by 5 bases and J by 9 bases, with 11 bases between them. The sequenced material came from whole blood. This receptor was identified in an adult who was a healthcare worker with PCR-confirmed SARS-CoV-2 infection or an uninfected control (not recorded which). The chain recombines TRBV6-2 or TRBV6-3 with TRBJ1-5; D is unclear. The CDR3 region has the DNA TGTGCCAGCAGTCCCCCTGGACTGCCCCAGCATTTT. As protein: CASSPPGLPQHF.